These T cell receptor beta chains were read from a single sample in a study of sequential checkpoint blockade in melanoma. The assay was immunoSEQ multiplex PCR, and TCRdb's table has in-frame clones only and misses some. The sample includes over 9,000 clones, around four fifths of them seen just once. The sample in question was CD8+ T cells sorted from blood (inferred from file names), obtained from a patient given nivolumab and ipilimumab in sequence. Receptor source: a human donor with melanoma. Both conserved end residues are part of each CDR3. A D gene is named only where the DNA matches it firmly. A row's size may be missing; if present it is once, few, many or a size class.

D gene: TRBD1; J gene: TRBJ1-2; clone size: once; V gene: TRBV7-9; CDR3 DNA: TGTGCCAGCAGCTTACCGGGACAGGGATATGGCTACACCTTC; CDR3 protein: CASSLPGQGYGYTF
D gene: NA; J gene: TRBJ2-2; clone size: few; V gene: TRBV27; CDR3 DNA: TGTGCCAGCAGCCAACAGGGTTTTGAACACGATACCGGGGAGCTGTTTTTT; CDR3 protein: CASSQQGFEHDTGELFF
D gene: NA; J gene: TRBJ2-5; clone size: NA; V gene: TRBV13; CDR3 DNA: TGTGCCAGCAGCTTAAGATCCACGGGGGTAGGTGGAGAGACCCAGTACTTC; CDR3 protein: CASSLRSTGVGGETQYF
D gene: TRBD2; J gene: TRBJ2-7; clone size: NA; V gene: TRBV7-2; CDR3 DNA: TGTGCCAGCAGCTTAGGGCTAGCGGGGGGGAGCTCCTACGAGCAGTACTTC; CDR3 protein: CASSLGLAGGSSYEQYF
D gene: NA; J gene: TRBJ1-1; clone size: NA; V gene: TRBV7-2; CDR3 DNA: TGTGCCAGCAGCCCGCAGACAGGTGAAGCTTTCTTT; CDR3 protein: CASSPQTGEAFF
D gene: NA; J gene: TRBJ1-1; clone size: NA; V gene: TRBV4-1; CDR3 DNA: TGCGCCAGCAGCCAAGTACTAGGAGGGATAGGTGAAGCTTTCTTT; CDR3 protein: CASSQVLGGIGEAFF
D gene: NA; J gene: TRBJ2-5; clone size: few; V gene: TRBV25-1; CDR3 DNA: TGTGCCAGCAGGGCCGGGGTAGAGACCCAGTACTTC; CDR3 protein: CASRAGVETQYF
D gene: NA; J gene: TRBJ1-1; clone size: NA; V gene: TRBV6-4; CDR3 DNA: TGTGCCAGCAGTGAGAATCTAGGAATGAACACTGAAGCTTTCTTT; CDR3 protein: CASSENLGMNTEAFF
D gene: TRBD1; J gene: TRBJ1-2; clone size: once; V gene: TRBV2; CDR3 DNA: TGTGCCATACGGGACAGGGAGGACTATGGCTACACCTTC; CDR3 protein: CAIRDREDYGYTF
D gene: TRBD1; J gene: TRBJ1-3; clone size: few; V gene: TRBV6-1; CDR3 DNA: TGTGCCAGCAGTGGGGGACAGGGGGAAGGAAACACCATATATTTT; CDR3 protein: CASSGGQGEGNTIYF
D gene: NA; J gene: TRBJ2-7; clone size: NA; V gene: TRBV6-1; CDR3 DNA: TGTGCCAGCAGTGAAGGAGTTCTGGGGCACTACGAGCAGTACTTC; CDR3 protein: CASSEGVLGHYEQYF
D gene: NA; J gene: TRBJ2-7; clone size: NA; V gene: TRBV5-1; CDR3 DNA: TGCGCCAGCAGCTTGGTCCCCTCGGACGAGCAGTACTTC; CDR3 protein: CASSLVPSDEQYF
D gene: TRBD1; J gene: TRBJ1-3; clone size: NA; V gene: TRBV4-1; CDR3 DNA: TGCGCCAGCAGCCAGAAACTTGGACAGGGACGAAACACCATATATTTT; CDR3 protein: CASSQKLGQGRNTIYF
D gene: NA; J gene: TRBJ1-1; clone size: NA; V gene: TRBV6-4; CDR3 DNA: TGTGCCAGCAGACGAGACACTAGCACTGAAGCTTTCTTT; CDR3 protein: CASRRDTSTEAFF
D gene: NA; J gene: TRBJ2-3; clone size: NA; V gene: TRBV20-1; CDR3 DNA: TGCAGTGCTAGATTCTCAGATACGCAGTATTTT; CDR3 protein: CSARFSDTQYF
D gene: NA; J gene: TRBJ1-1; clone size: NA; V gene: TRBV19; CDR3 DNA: TGTGCCAGTAGTATAGAAGAGCCCCGCGGGACTGAAGCTTTCTTT; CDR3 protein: CASSIEEPRGTEAFF
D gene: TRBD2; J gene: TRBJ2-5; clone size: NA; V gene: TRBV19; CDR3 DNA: TGTGCCAGTAGTATGTCAAACGGGGGGACTCTGGAGACCCAGTACTTC; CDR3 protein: CASSMSNGGTLETQYF
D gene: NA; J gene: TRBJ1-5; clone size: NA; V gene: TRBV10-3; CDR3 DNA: TGTGCCATCAGTAGAGACACAAGCAATCAGCCCCAGCATTTT; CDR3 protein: CAISRDTSNQPQHF
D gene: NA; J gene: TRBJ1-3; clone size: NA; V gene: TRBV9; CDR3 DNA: TGTGCCAGCAGCCTAGCTCGGGGATACTCTGGAAACACCATATATTTT; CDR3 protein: CASSLARGYSGNTIYF
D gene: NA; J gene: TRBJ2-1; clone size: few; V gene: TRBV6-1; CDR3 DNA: TGTGCCAGCAGTGCGGGAGACTCCTACAATGAGCAGTTCTTC; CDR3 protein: CASSAGDSYNEQFF
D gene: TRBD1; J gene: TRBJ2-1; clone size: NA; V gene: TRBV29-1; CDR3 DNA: TGCAGCGTTGGGGACAGCCAGTACAATGAGCAGTTCTTC; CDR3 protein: CSVGDSQYNEQFF
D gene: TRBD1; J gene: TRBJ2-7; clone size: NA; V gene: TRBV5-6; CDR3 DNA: TGTGCCAGCAGCCACCTAGGGACAGGGAATATCGAGCAGTACTTC; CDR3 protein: CASSHLGTGNIEQYF
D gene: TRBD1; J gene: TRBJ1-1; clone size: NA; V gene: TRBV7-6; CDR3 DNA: TGTGCCAGCAGCTTAGCAACAGGGGGCACTGAAGCTTTCTTT; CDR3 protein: CASSLATGGTEAFF
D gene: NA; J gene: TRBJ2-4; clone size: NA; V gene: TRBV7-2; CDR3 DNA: TGTGCCAGCAGCTTAGAGCAACTAGCCAAAAACATTCAGTACTTC; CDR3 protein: CASSLEQLAKNIQYF
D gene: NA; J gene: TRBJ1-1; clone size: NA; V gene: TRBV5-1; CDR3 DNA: TGCGCCAGCAGTTCTTGGGTGGGGGCGGCTGAAGCTTTCTTT; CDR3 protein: CASSSWVGAAEAFF
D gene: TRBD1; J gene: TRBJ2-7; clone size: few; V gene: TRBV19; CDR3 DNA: TGTGCCAGTAGTATAGTGGGACAGGGAGTCGAGCAGTACTTC; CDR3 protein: CASSIVGQGVEQYF